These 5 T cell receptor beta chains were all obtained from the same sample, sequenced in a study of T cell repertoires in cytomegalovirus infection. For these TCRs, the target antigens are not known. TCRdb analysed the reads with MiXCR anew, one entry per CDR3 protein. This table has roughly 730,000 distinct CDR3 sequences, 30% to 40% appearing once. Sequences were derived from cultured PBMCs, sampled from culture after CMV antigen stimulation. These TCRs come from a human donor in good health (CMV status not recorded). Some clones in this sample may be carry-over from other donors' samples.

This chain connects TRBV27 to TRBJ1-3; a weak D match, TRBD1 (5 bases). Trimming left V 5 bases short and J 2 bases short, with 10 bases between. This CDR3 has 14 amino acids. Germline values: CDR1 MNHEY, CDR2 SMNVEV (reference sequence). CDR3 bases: TGTGCCAGCAGTCAAGGGACGACTGGAAACACCATATATTTT. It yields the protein CASSQGTTGNTIYF.

CDR3 protein: CASSYSGGATNEKLFF. As DNA, the CDR3 is TGTGCCAGCAGCTACAGTGGGGGGGCAACTAATGAAAAACTGTTTTTT. This sequence joins TRBV28 and TRBJ1-4; possible D gene TRBD1, 5 bases. Trimming stripped 6 bases from V and 0 bases from J, with 14 bases between. The CDR3 spans 16 residues. CDR1 and CDR2 from the germline V gene are MDHEN and SYDVKM.

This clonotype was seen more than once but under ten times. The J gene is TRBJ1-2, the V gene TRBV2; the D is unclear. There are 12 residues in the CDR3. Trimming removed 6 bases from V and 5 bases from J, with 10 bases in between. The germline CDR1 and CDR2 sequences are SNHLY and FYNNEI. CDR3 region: CASRGRRYGYTF. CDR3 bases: TGTGCCAGCAGGGGCAGGCGTTATGGCTACACCTTC.

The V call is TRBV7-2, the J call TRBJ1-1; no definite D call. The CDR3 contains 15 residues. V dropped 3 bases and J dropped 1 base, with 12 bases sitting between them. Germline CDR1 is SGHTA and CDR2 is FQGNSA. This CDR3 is CASSFHNPPNTEAFF. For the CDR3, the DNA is TGTGCCAGCAGCTTTCACAATCCGCCGAACACTGAAGCTTTCTTT.

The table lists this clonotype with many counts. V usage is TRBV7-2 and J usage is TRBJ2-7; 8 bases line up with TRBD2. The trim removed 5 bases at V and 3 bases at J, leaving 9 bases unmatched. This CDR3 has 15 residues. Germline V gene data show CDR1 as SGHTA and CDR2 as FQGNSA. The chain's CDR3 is CASSPRPAGDYEQYF. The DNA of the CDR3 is TGTGCCAGCAGCCCACGGCCAGCGGGGGACTACGAGCAGTACTTC.